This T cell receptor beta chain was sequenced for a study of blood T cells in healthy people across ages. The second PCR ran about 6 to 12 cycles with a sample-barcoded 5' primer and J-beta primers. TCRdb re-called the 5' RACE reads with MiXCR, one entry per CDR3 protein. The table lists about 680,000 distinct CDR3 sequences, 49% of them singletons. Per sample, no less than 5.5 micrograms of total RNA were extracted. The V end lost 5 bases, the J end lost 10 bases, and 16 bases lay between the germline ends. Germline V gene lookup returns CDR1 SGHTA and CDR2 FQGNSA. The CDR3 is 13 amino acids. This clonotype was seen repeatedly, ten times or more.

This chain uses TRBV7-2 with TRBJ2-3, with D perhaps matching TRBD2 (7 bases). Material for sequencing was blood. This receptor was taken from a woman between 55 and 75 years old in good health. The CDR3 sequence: CASSRLAEGAQYF. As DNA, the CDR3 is TGTGCCAGCAGCCGCCTAGCGGAGGGGGCGCAGTATTTT. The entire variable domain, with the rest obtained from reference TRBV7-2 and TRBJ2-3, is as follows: GAGVSQSPSNKVTEKGKDVELRCDPISGHTALYWYRQSLGQGLEFLIYFQGNSAPDKSGLPSDRFSAERTGGSVSTLTIQRTQQEDSAVYLCASSRLAEGAQYFGPGTRLTVL.